Below are 3 T cell receptor beta chains sequenced from a single sample in a study of blood T cell repertoires in COVID-19. TCRdb's table, derived via immunoSEQ multiplex PCR, lists solely in-frame clones and lacks some. There are approximately 200,000 clones in the sample; 70% to 90% occur only once, and 8.5% to 12% lies in the top ten. The sample was peripheral blood. These receptors came from a woman of 80 years or more with acute or convalescent COVID-19.

J is TRBJ2-6 and V is TRBV6-5, with 7 bases that match TRBD1. Germline loops: CDR1 MNHEY, CDR2 SVGAGI. CDR3 size: 14 residues. CDR3 amino acids: CAVTGPGRANVLTF. The CDR3 DNA reads as TGTGCTGTGACAGGGCCTGGGAGGGCCAACGTCCTGACTTTC.

The V and J genes are TRBV7-8 and TRBJ1-1, with D possibly being TRBD1 (6 bases). V was pared by 5 bases and J by 5 bases, with 15 bases between. Per the germline V gene, CDR1 is SGHVS and CDR2 is FQNEAQ. The CDR3 contains 14 residues. DNA of the CDR3: TGTGCCAGCAGCCTAGTCGAAACAGGGACTGAAGCTTTCTTT. It is translated as CASSLVETGTEAFF.

The chain couples TRBV30 to TRBJ1-6; TRBD1 might be the D (6 bases). V was shortened by 6 bases and J by 0 bases, with 15 bases between the two germline ends. The CDR3 length is 16 residues. Per germline, CDR1 GTSNPN and CDR2 SVGIG (reference sequence). CDR3 in DNA: TGTGCCTGCGGGGGGGGCTCAAGCTCCTATAATTCACCCCTCCACTTT. It translates to CACGGGSSSYNSPLHF.